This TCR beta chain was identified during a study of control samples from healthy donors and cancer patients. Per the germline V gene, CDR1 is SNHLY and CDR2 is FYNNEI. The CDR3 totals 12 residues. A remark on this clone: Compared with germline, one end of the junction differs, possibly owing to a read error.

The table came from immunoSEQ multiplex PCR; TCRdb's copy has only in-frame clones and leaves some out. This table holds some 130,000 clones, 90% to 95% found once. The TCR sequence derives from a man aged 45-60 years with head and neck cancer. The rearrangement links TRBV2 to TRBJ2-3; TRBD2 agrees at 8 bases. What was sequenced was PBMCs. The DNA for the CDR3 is TGTGCCGGACCAAAGACGGGGGGGCCCTCTGTTTTT. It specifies CAGPKTGGPSVF.